This TCR beta chain was captured in a study of neurological immune-mediated disorders. Points from the study as a whole: The absence of any CDR3 amino acid sequence shared by expanded clones across subjects suggests that repertoires were private in all groups.

The cDNA was produced through 5'RACE with 10-nucleotide random UMIs. A single record per CDR3 protein comes from TCRdb applying MiXCR to the 5' RACE reads. The sample shows 30,000 to 45,000 distinct CDR3 sequences, approximately 10% of them seen only once. Sorted libraries were derived from more than 900,000 CD4+ or CD8+ T cells. On this clonotype: Its antigen is currently unknown.

V trimming: 0 bases; J trimming: 2 bases; junction bases outside the gene matches: 5. This CDR3 spans 16 amino acids. Germline lookup yields CDR1 DFQATT and CDR2 SNEGSKA (reference sequence). Input material: CD4+ T cells from blood. The sequence was obtained from a woman in her twenties or thirties with HTLV-1-associated myelopathy (HAM/TSP). This rearrangement joins TRBV20-1 to TRBJ2-3; the match to TRBD2 covers 10 bases. The DNA for the CDR3 is TGCAGTGCTAGAGATAAGCGGGGGGGCCCCACAGATACGCAGTATTTT. It translates to CSARDKRGGPTDTQYF.